This is a list of T cell receptor beta chains from one sample in a study of T cell changes during pregnancy in multiple sclerosis. The protocol was immunoSEQ multiplex PCR, while the TCRdb copy is restricted to in-frame clones and leaves out a portion. The profile shows around 36,000 clones, more than 90% of them singletons. Sequencing used CD8+ T cells from peripheral blood mononuclear cells, obtained in the first trimester of pregnancy. The receptors were sampled from a female donor with multiple sclerosis, enrolled in a pregnancy study. Both conserved end residues are part of each CDR3. A D gene is named only where the DNA matches it firmly. Clone size appears in some rows only: once, few, many, or a class for an expanded clone.

j_call clone_size v_call d_call cdr3_nt cdr3_aa
TRBJ1-1 . TRBV9 TRBD1 TGTGCCAGCAGCGTAGATGCAGGGGGCTACACTGAAGCTTTCTTT CASSVDAGGYTEAFF
TRBJ2-2 . TRBV9 TRBD2 TGTGCCAGCAGCGTAGTTACTAGCGGGGACGGGGAGCTGTTTTTT CASSVVTSGDGELFF
TRBJ1-1 . TRBV5-8 . TGTGCCAGCAGCTTGGGGTTGGGGAGCACTGAAGCTTTCTTT CASSLGLGSTEAFF
TRBJ1-4 few TRBV9 . TGTGCCAGCACCGACGGGACAAATGAAAAACTGTTTTTT CASTDGTNEKLFF
TRBJ1-4 . TRBV27 . TGTGCCAGCAGTAGGGGGGAAAAACTGTTTTTT CASSRGEKLFF
TRBJ1-6 . TRBV6-4 TRBD1 TGTGCCAGCAGCCTCCTTGACAGGGGGCTTTCACCCCTCCACTTT CASSLLDRGLSPLHF
TRBJ1-1 . TRBV30 . TGTGCCTGGACCTTGAACACTGAAGCTTTCTTT CAWTLNTEAFF
TRBJ2-7 . TRBV4-2 TRBD1 TGTGCCAGCAGCCGCACCGGGACAGGATCCTACGAGCAGTACTTC CASSRTGTGSYEQYF
TRBJ1-1 . TRBV14 TRBD1 TGTGCCAGCAGCCTTCTACAGGGGAAGAACACTGAAGCTTTCTTT CASSLLQGKNTEAFF
TRBJ1-2 . TRBV6-1 TRBD1 TGTGCCAGCAGTGACGGGACAGCTAGCCGTTCTAACTATGGCTACACCTTC CASSDGTASRSNYGYTF
TRBJ2-1 . TRBV5-1 TRBD2 TGCGCCAGCAGCCCACCCAGAAGCGGGGGGGCCCACTACAATGAGCAGTTCTTC CASSPPRSGGAHYNEQFF
TRBJ1-5 . TRBV6-1 . TGTGCCAGCAGCCCCAGGGGTTACAATCAGCCCCAGCATTTT CASSPRGYNQPQHF
TRBJ1-6 few TRBV7-2 . TGTGCCAGCAGCTTAGGTGTAGTTTATGATAATTCACCCCTCCACTTT CASSLGVVYDNSPLHF
TRBJ2-1 . TRBV9 TRBD1 TGTGCCAGCAGCCCTCGGACAGGGAATACCAATGAGCAGTTCTTC CASSPRTGNTNEQFF
TRBJ2-7 . TRBV6-4 . TGTGCCAGCAGTCTCCATCTCGATAGGTGGAGGGGAGGCGACGAGCAGTACTTC CASSLHLDRWRGGDEQYF
TRBJ2-3 once TRBV5-8 TRBD1 TGTGCCAGCAGCCCCTGGGACAGTCCCACAGATACGCAGTATTTT CASSPWDSPTDTQYF
TRBJ2-5 . TRBV13 TRBD1 TGTGCCAGCAGCTCAGGGGGGGGACAGGGGAAAGAGACCCAGTACTTC CASSSGGGQGKETQYF
TRBJ2-2 . TRBV7-9 . TGTGCCAGCAGCTTGGGGGGAATCACCGGGGAGCTGTTTTTT CASSLGGITGELFF
TRBJ1-1 . TRBV6-1 TRBD1 TGTGCCAGCGGACCACAGGGGGATGAAGCTTTCTTT CASGPQGDEAFF
TRBJ2-3 . TRBV5-8 . TGTGCCAGCAGCTTGGGTGACTACAACACAGATACGCAGTATTTT CASSLGDYNTDTQYF
TRBJ2-7 few TRBV5-1 . TGCGCCAGCAGCTTGACACCCTCCTACGAGCAGTACTTC CASSLTPSYEQYF
TRBJ2-5 once TRBV5-6 TRBD2 TGTGCCAGCAGTAGCGGGGGCGACCTAGAGACCCAGTACTTC CASSSGGDLETQYF
TRBJ2-2 . TRBV7-9 TRBD2 TGTGCCAGCAGCCCCCTAGCGGGGGGAACGAACACCGGGGAGCTGTTTTTT CASSPLAGGTNTGELFF
TRBJ1-6 . TRBV5-4 . TGTGCCAGCAGCTTGGGTGACAGGAGACTCCACTTT CASSLGDRRLHF
TRBJ2-6 . TRBV7-9 . TGTGCCAGCGAGACTCTCGAGGGCGAGTTCGGCTCTGGGGCCAACGTCCTGACTTTC CASETLEGEFGSGANVLTF
TRBJ1-1 . TRBV7-9 . TGTGCCAGCAGCTTAGCCTGGGGAGGTAGCACTGAAGCTTTCTTT CASSLAWGGSTEAFF
TRBJ1-2 . TRBV11-3 . TGTGCCAGTTTCGGTTTCGGGACATTAAACTATGGCTACACCTTC CASFGFGTLNYGYTF
TRBJ2-1 . TRBV30 . TGTGCCTGGAGTGTATCCGGGTATAAGTTCTTC CAWSVSGYKFF
TRBJ2-5 . TRBV9 . TGTGCCAGCAGCGCAGACCAAGAGACCCAGTACTTC CASSADQETQYF
TRBJ1-4 . TRBV25-1 . TGTGCCAGCAGTGAATGGGACAATTTAAATGAAAAACTGTTTTTT CASSEWDNLNEKLFF
TRBJ1-5 few TRBV5-1 . TGCGCCAGCAGCTACACAGGAGATCAGCCCCAGCATTTT CASSYTGDQPQHF
TRBJ2-7 . TRBV7-9 . TGTGCCAGCCCGCAGTGGCAGTACTTC CASPQWQYF
TRBJ1-2 few TRBV6-5 TRBD1 TGTGCCAGCAGTTACTCGGGGACAGAATATGGCTACACCTTC CASSYSGTEYGYTF
TRBJ1-5 once TRBV10-3 . TGTGCCATCGCGGCAGGGGATAGCAATCAGCCCCAGCATTTT CAIAAGDSNQPQHF
TRBJ2-5 . TRBV11-2 TRBD1 TGTGCCAGCAGCTTGAGGACAGGGGGAGAGACCCAGTACTTC CASSLRTGGETQYF
TRBJ2-7 . TRBV10-3 . TGTGCCACCGGACACTCCGAAACCTACGAGCAGTACTTC CATGHSETYEQYF
TRBJ2-5 . TRBV19 . TGTGCCAGTAGTATCGGGAGTAGGGCAGATGAGGAGACCCAGTACTTC CASSIGSRADEETQYF
TRBJ2-1 . TRBV7-2 . TGTGCCAGCAGCTTCGGACTAATCGATGAGCAGTTCTTC CASSFGLIDEQFF
TRBJ2-7 . TRBV5-1 TRBD1 TGCGCCAGCAGCCAAAGGGACAGACGTAACGAGCAGTACTTC CASSQRDRRNEQYF
TRBJ2-1 . TRBV5-4 . TGTGCCAGCACCCAAGGGGTGTTCGGGTACAATGAGCAGTTCTTC CASTQGVFGYNEQFF
TRBJ1-2 . TRBV5-1 TRBD1 TGCGCCAGCAGCTTAGGACAGGGCACTAACTATGGCTACACCTTC CASSLGQGTNYGYTF
TRBJ2-1 . TRBV6-5 TRBD1 TGTGCCAGCAGTCCCGGGACAGCAGAATACAATGAGCAGTTCTTC CASSPGTAEYNEQFF